This T cell receptor beta chain is drawn from a study of CD8 T cells in Susac syndrome (dated by TCRdb to the late 2010s). Turning to the overall study: Repertoire sequencing was used to test whether CD8+ T cell activation and differentiation in Susac syndrome was antigen driven. The study compared CD8+ T cell repertoire clonality among 12 healthy donors, around 14 Susac syndrome patients and some 16 multiple sclerosis patients. The paper as a whole reports these results and caveats: The TCR sequencing and HLA analysis was acknowledged to have included a relatively small number of individuals.

RNA was extracted using the RNeasy kit, and 0.5 to 1 microgram was reverse transcribed with random hexamers. TCR beta CDR3 regions were amplified with the immunoSEQ multiplex PCR assay covering 54 Vbeta and 13 Jbeta segments. PCR amplification bias was corrected using a synthetic template baseline for primer optimization and computational correction. Per the authors' processing: Reads were assigned to V, D and J genes according to IMGT and analyzed in immunoSEQ Analyzer, with only productive sequences retained. To calculate clonality, Shannon entropy was normalized by log2 of the number of productive unique sequences and then subtracted from one. For each patient and control, public and private clones were evaluated within the 100 most prevalent clones. A clone was defined as Susac-specific if it was absent from the healthy and MS cohorts, from roughly 1,000 published viral clones and from other ImmuneACCESS disease sequences. TCRdb ran its own pipeline on the public reads, namely fastp trimming at Q25 and MiXCR clone calling, and kept in-frame beta chains. Rows matching on CDR3 protein sequence are summarized as one entry with the most common DNA and genes. It is TCRdb's table, rather than the study itself, that gives the V and J calls and clone size. This sample is represented by about 430,000 distinct CDR3 sequences; 85% to 90% of them were singletons. The ten largest clonotypes hold more than 0.09% of the sample.

Peripheral blood CD8+ and CD4+ T cells from healthy donors, Susac syndrome patients and multiple sclerosis patients were profiled by high-throughput TCR beta sequencing. The multiple sclerosis controls were treatment-naive patients who had stable or active relapsing-remitting disease and met the revised McDonald criteria. Bulk CD8+ and CD4+ T cells were purified by magnetic negative isolation, whereas CD8+ TEMRA cells were enriched by FACS. Blood was drawn into EDTA tubes, processed within 24 hours, and PBMCs were isolated by density gradient centrifugation. PBMCs intended for TCR sequencing were frozen in liquid nitrogen and were later thawed in a 37 degrees C water bath. The sorted or isolated CD4+, CD8+ and CD8+ TEMRA cells reached a purity of at least 90%. Of note for this clonotype: Its binding antigen is unknown. Base quality data are lacking; no much larger clone is found one base away.

V and J lose 11 bases and 5 bases, and a span of 22 bases separates them. Sequences SNHLY (CDR1) and FYNNEI (CDR2) are obtained from the germline V gene. The CDR3 numbers 15 residues from cysteine through phenylalanine. Only CDR3 DNA is held: 45 bases, read in frame from base 1. This receptor was obtained from a human donor with multiple sclerosis. The V and J genes are TRBV2 and TRBJ2-1; the D gene may be TRBD1 or TRBD2, since each aligns over 5 bases. The sample comprised CD8+ T cells from PBMCs. The CDR3 region reads CAVLTGTGLNNEQFF. The nucleotide sequence is TGTGCCGTACTGACCGGGACCGGGCTCAACAATGAGCAGTTCTTC.